Here is one TCR beta chain with its context. It has no known antigen specificity. Within one base of it there is no much larger clone, and no base qualities were kept. The data were obtained in a study of STAT3 mutations in large granular lymphocyte leukemia (dated by TCRdb to between 2018 and 2021). Study-wide context: Roughly half of the T-LGLL patients who were sequenced longitudinally carried canonical activating STAT3 mutations. Over half of the T-LGLL patients were given one or more immunosuppressive therapy regimens, and 40% of the treated patients had a hematologic response. To reconstruct clonal hierarchy and dynamics, serial deep sequencing of TCRbeta CDR3 and STAT3 was performed in patients with T-cell large granular lymphocyte leukemia. From an initial cohort of 207 LGL patients, roughly 17 representative T-LGLL cases were selected for longitudinal TCRbeta and STAT3 sequencing. As controls within the study, a couple of patients with natural killer LGL leukemia were also sequenced longitudinally. On average, sequencing was done at approximately 4.2 time points per patient, with the number of samplings ranging from 2 to 8. Overall study results and their limits: Because no samples were available when a clone first appeared, clonal expansion had to be inferred from samplings taken at other points. The burden of the dominant TCR clone was higher than the STAT3 mutant burden in several patients, which suggests that the STAT3 mutation arose secondarily inside a clone that had already expanded. Linking therapy response to changes in TCR clonal burden was complicated by variable intervals between samplings and by differing treatment regimens. Persisting codominant clonotypes in some patients meant a small but highly pathogenic clone may have been missed. TCR clonotype switching after therapy was seen in about 30% of the 18 patients, with all newly emerging clones being STAT3 wild type. Every T-LGLL patient showed at least one immunodominant TCRbeta clonotype, and about half showed multiple immunodominant subclonotypes.

DNA was extracted from blood mononuclear cells, with the same DNA used for both TCR and STAT3 sequencing. TCRbeta libraries were sequenced on an Illumina MiSeq, averaging about 40,773 productive templates per sample. Using multiplex PCR amplification, the immunoSEQ assay generated the TCRbeta CDR3 libraries. The authors processed their data as follows. Repertoire diversity was calculated as previously defined, and values close to 0 indicated extremely monoclonal samples. TCRdb carries this immuneACCESS record with in-frame sequences only. Its versions omit some clonotypes, under half of them owing to an unresolved V gene in the studies checked, with the rest unexplained. V, J and clone size were drawn from that table, and D and trimming were deduced from the DNA. This sample is represented by 25,000 to 30,000 clones; about 83% of them were singletons. 30% of the sample is in the top ten clones. Spanning cysteine to phenylalanine, the CDR3 consists of 15 amino acids. Left in the record is the CDR3 DNA by itself, 45 bases read in frame from the first base. From a lookup of the germline V gene, CDR1 and CDR2 are SQVTM and ANQGSEA. Between the V and J ends, shortened by 0 bases and 5 bases respectively, the junction contains 14 bases.

The V and J segments used are TRBV29-1 and TRBJ2-1, with the D assignment possibly TRBD1 or TRBD2, given 5 matching bases for each. Sample: peripheral blood mononuclear cells. The sequence derives from a woman aged 45-60 years with T-cell large granular lymphocyte leukemia. Some clones in this sample may be carry-over from other donors' samples. The age is the age at diagnosis. The nucleotides are TGCAGCGTTGAAGATTGGGACGGCACCGACAATGAGCAGTTCTTC. Its translation is CSVEDWDGTDNEQFF.